Presented here are 30 T cell receptor beta chains from one specimen sequenced in a study of blood T cell repertoires in COVID-19. Assay used: immunoSEQ multiplex PCR; TCRdb lists only in-frame clones, some missing. The data show about 160,000 clones, approximately 87% seen once. Sequencing was performed on peripheral blood. These receptors were collected from a woman between 65 and 79 years old with COVID-19, enrolled during active disease.

The chain carries TRBV4-1 and TRBJ1-1, with D perhaps matching TRBD1 (6 bases). The CDR3 spans 13 residues. Germline V lookup: CDR1 MGHRA, CDR2 YSYEKL. With 4 bases removed from V and 11 bases from J, the gap between germline ends came to 17 bases. The CDR3 bases are TGCGCCAGCAGCCCGGACAGAGGGACCGGTGCTTTCTTT. Its translation: CASSPDRGTGAFF.

The gene calls are TRBV18 and TRBJ1-4; D unresolved. Trimming shortened V by 4 bases and J by 1 base, and 13 bases separated the two germline ends. Germline V lookup: CDR1 KGHSH, CDR2 LQKENI. The CDR3 runs 16 residues. CDR3 nucleotides: TGTGCCAGCTCACGAGACCTAGCAGGAACTAATGAAAAACTGTTTTTT. Translating it yields CASSRDLAGTNEKLFF.

The CDR3, as DNA: TGTGCCAGCAGCCAAGAGTCTCAGCGTTCGTCGGATACGCAGTATTTT. Protein product: CASSQESQRSSDTQYF. This rearrangement joins TRBV4-2 to TRBJ2-3; no clear D gene. Trimming left V 0 bases short and J 6 bases short, with 16 bases between. CDR3 length: 16 residues. CDR1 LGHNA and CDR2 YNFKEQ come from the germline V gene.

This rearrangement joins TRBV2 to TRBJ2-2, with TRBD2 identical over 9 bases. There are 14 residues in the CDR3. With V trimmed by 6 bases and J by 6 bases, 5 bases remained unmatched. Germline-derived CDR1 and CDR2 are SNHLY and FYNNEI. The CDR3 reads CASSPGTSPGELFF. The CDR3 region has the DNA TGTGCCAGCAGCCCCGGGACTAGCCCCGGGGAGCTGTTTTTT. Full variable domain (rest looked up from reference TRBV2 and TRBJ2-2): EPEVTQTPSHQVTQMGQEVILRCVPISNHLYFYWYRQILGQKVEFLVSFYNNEISEKSEIFDDQFSVERPDGSNFTLKIRSTKLEDSAMYFCASSPGTSPGELFFGEGSRLTVL.

The V gene is TRBV9, the J gene TRBJ1-1; no definite D call. In germline, CDR1 is SGDLS, CDR2 YYNGEE. V was pared by 0 bases and J by 1 base, with 7 bases between. The CDR3 has 14 amino acids. The CDR3 sequence is CASSVDSTNTEAFF. The DNA of the CDR3 is TGTGCCAGCAGCGTAGACAGTACGAACACTGAAGCTTTCTTT.

The chain combines TRBV5-1 with TRBJ2-7; a weak D match, TRBD1 (5 bases). The length of the CDR3 is 13 residues. Trimming took 0 bases from V and 3 from J, leaving 7 bases between them. The germline V gene has CDR1 SGHRS and CDR2 YFSETQ. CDR3 DNA sequence: TGCGCCAGCAGCTTGGGGGGCTTCTACGAGCAGTACTTC. Protein sequence: CASSLGGFYEQYF.

The chain uses TRBV28 and TRBJ1-3, with a tentative D call TRBD1 (6 bases). CDR1 is MDHEN, CDR2 SYDVKM, per germline. This CDR3 has 15 residues. V was shortened by 5 bases and J by 0 bases, with 11 bases between the two germline ends. CDR3 protein: CASSDWDTSGNTIYF. The CDR3 nucleotides are TGTGCCAGCAGTGATTGGGACACCTCTGGAAACACCATATATTTT.

The V and J genes are TRBV28 and TRBJ2-1; 9 positions agree with TRBD1. V shed 4 bases, J shed 4 bases, and the junction held 5 bases outside the gene matches. Germline CDR1 is MDHEN and CDR2 is SYDVKM. The CDR3 length is 15 residues. CDR3 DNA sequence: TGTGCCAGCAGTTCGGGACAGGGAAATTACAATGAGCAGTTCTTC. Its protein product is CASSSGQGNYNEQFF.

This chain joins TRBV6-5 and TRBJ1-6; no clear D gene. The V gene's germline CDR1 is MNHEY and CDR2 SVGAGI. With 8 bases removed from V and 6 bases from J, the gap between germline ends came to 14 bases. This CDR3 region has 14 residues. Here the CDR3 DNA reads TGTGCCAGCCGAAGCGCGTTGGGTAATTCACCCCTCCACTTT. It specifies CASRSALGNSPLHF.

The gene calls are TRBV9 and TRBJ1-5; 7 bases are a match to TRBD1. Germline V gives CDR1 SGDLS, CDR2 YYNGEE. The CDR3 totals 15 residues. V trimming: 0 bases; J trimming: 5 bases; junction bases outside the gene matches: 5. The chain's CDR3 is CASSVGGTDDQPQHF. As DNA, the CDR3 is TGTGCCAGCAGCGTAGGAGGGACAGATGATCAGCCCCAGCATTTT.

The chain couples TRBV19 to TRBJ1-6; 7 bases are a match to TRBD1. V gave up 5 bases and J gave up 3 bases; unmatched junction bases: 4. The germline CDR1 and CDR2 sequences are LNHDA and SQIVND (reference sequence). The CDR3 is 15 amino acids. The CDR3 nucleotides are TGTGCCAGTAGTTCCGGGACAGTCTATAATTCACCCCTCCACTTT. Protein product: CASSSGTVYNSPLHF.

The genes are TRBV6-4 and TRBJ2-3; D not certain. Trimming cost V 2 bases and J 0 bases, with 12 bases left between them. The germline V gene encodes CDR1 MRHNA and CDR2 SNTAGT. The CDR3 loop spans 16 amino acids. The CDR3 spells CASSDLAGTSTDTQYF. For the CDR3, the DNA is TGTGCCAGCAGTGACCTGGCAGGCACTAGCACAGATACGCAGTATTTT.

V gene TRBV10-2 combines with J gene TRBJ2-7; possibly TRBD2 for D (5 bases). V lost 4 bases, J lost 6 bases, and 7 bases lay in between. The CDR3 has 11 amino acids. CDR1 is WSHSY and CDR2 is SAAADI in the germline V gene. The chain's CDR3 is CASSVGSEQYF. In DNA form, the CDR3 reads TGCGCCAGCAGTGTAGGGAGCGAGCAGTACTTC.

The rearrangement links TRBV5-1 to TRBJ2-7, with 11 bases lining up with TRBD1. The germline CDR1 and CDR2 sequences are SGHRS and YFSETQ. V lost 2 bases, J lost 4 bases, and 8 bases stayed unmatched. This CDR3 spans 16 amino acids. CDR3: CASSFGPGTGGYEQYF. Written as DNA, the CDR3 is TGCGCCAGCAGCTTTGGACCCGGGACAGGGGGTTACGAGCAGTACTTC.

The chain links TRBV28 to TRBJ1-2; TRBD1 agrees at 7 bases. The CDR3 has 16 amino acids. CDR1 and CDR2 (germline): MDHEN, SYDVKM. Trimming took 5 bases from V and 3 from J; bases not matched to a gene: 12. The CDR3: CASSPTGPQADYGYTF. In DNA form, the CDR3 reads TGTGCCAGCAGTCCGACAGGGCCTCAAGCTGACTATGGCTACACCTTC.

The chain combines TRBV28 with TRBJ2-5; TRBD2 matches at 8 bases. Germline V gives CDR1 MDHEN, CDR2 SYDVKM. The CDR3 loop spans 16 amino acids. The V gene end was trimmed by 7 bases and the J gene end by 4 bases; junction bases not matched to a gene: 14. For the CDR3, the DNA is TGTGCCAGCACAGTCTCGGGGGGGAAAGTGGGAGAGACCCAGTACTTC. Encoded protein: CASTVSGGKVGETQYF.

V and J are TRBV4-2 and TRBJ2-1; TRBD1 aligns across 7 bases. CDR1 and CDR2 from the germline V gene are LGHNA and YNFKEQ. The CDR3 consists of 14 residues. Trimming cost V 4 bases and J 4 bases; bases outside gene matches: 4. The CDR3 here is CASSLGQLYNEQFF. The DNA of the CDR3 is TGTGCCAGCAGCCTGGGACAGCTATACAATGAGCAGTTCTTC.

The rearrangement joins TRBV10-3 to TRBJ1-6, with D unresolved. The germline V gene encodes CDR1 ENHRY and CDR2 SYGVKD. V lost 5 bases and J 2 bases, leaving 7 bases between the germline ends. This CDR3 region has 14 residues. CDR3 in DNA: TGTGCCATCAGTACAGCCCCCTATAATTCACCCCTCCACTTT. It specifies CAISTAPYNSPLHF.

The rearrangement joins TRBV3-1 (or the pseudogene TRBV3-2) to TRBJ2-3; D is perhaps TRBD2 (6 bases). CDR1 is LGHDT, CDR2 YNNKEL, per germline (reference sequence). V dropped 1 base and J dropped 2 bases, with 13 bases sitting between them. The CDR3 contains 16 residues. CDR3 nucleotide sequence: TGTGCCAGCAGCCAAGTGTCGGGACTGGACACAGATACGCAGTATTTT. It yields the protein CASSQVSGLDTDTQYF.

The CDR3 sequence is CASSFSAGKGRAKNIQYF. The CDR3 DNA is TGTGCCAGCAGTTTTTCCGCAGGGAAGGGGCGAGCCAAAAACATTCAGTACTTC. V usage is TRBV28 and J usage is TRBJ2-4, with D possibly matching TRBD1 (5 bases). The germline CDR1 and CDR2 sequences are MDHEN and SYDVKM. Trimming left V 3 bases short and J 0 bases short, with 18 bases between. The CDR3 is made up of 18 amino acids.

The chain uses TRBV28 and TRBJ1-1; D perhaps matches TRBD1 (6 bases). This CDR3 has 14 amino acids. V was shortened by 2 bases and J by 4 bases, with 11 bases between the two germline ends. CDR1 and CDR2 from the germline V gene are MDHEN and SYDVKM. The CDR3: CASSLHREGTEAFF. In DNA form, the CDR3 reads TGTGCCAGCAGTTTACACAGGGAGGGCACTGAAGCTTTCTTT.

The chain has TRBV29-1 and TRBJ1-2; D unclear. CDR3 length: 10 residues. From germline, CDR1 is SQVTM and CDR2 ANQGSEA. Trimming removed 3 bases at V and 5 bases at J, with 4 bases between. The CDR3 region has the DNA TGCAGCGTTGAGGAGTATGGCTACACCTTC. Residues: CSVEEYGYTF.

The V call is TRBV9, the J call TRBJ2-1, with TRBD2 identical over 7 bases. The V gene's germline CDR1 is SGDLS and CDR2 YYNGEE. With V trimmed by 1 base and J by 8 bases, 9 bases remained unmatched. The CDR3 consists of 15 residues. The CDR3 region is CASSVSAGVLDEQFF. The CDR3 DNA follows: TGTGCCAGCAGCGTATCGGCGGGGGTTTTGGATGAGCAGTTCTTC.

This sequence joins TRBV6-6 and TRBJ2-7, with 8 bases identical to TRBD2. V lost 5 bases and J lost 3; bases outside the gene matches: 9. Per germline, CDR1 MNHNY and CDR2 SVGAGI (reference sequence). CDR3 length equals 15 residues. CDR3 protein: CASSLRLATNYEQYF. The CDR3 DNA reads as TGTGCCAGCAGTCTCCGACTAGCGACCAACTACGAGCAGTACTTC.

V is TRBV3-1 (or the pseudogene TRBV3-2) and J is TRBJ2-1; 9 bases align to TRBD1. The CDR3 covers 15 residues. Germline V gives CDR1 LGHDT, CDR2 YNNKEL (reference sequence). V lost 2 bases, J lost 8 bases, and 7 bases stayed unmatched. Written as DNA, the CDR3 is TGTGCCAGCAGCCAATGGGGACAGGGTAGCGATGAGCAGTTCTTC. Translated, it gives CASSQWGQGSDEQFF.

The chain recombines TRBV6-6 with TRBJ1-4, with TRBD1 matching over 10 bases. The CDR3 is made up of 13 amino acids. J was trimmed by 13 bases and V by 8 bases; bases with no gene match: 10. Germline loops: CDR1 MNHNY, CDR2 SVGAGI (reference sequence). CDR3 in amino acids: CASLPRGQGRLFF. For the CDR3, the DNA is TGTGCCAGCCTCCCTAGGGGACAGGGGAGACTGTTTTTT.

The chain is built from TRBV10-1 and TRBJ2-3, with D possibly TRBD2 on 6 matching bases. The CDR3 extends over 13 amino acids. Looked up from germline, CDR1 is WNHNN and CDR2 is SYGVQD (reference sequence). Deletions cut 7 bases from V and 2 bases from J, with 10 bases between. The CDR3 region has the DNA TGCGCCAGCAACCGGGGGAACACAGATACGCAGTATTTT. Translating gives CASNRGNTDTQYF.

The chain uses TRBV18 and TRBJ1-2, with D possibly TRBD1 on 6 matching bases. The CDR3 consists of 14 residues. Deletions cut 3 bases from V and 4 bases from J, with 12 bases between. Germline lookup yields CDR1 KGHSH and CDR2 LQKENI. This chain's CDR3 is CASSPQTGSYGYTF. The CDR3 coding sequence is TGTGCCAGCTCACCCCAGACAGGCTCCTATGGCTACACCTTC.

This chain connects TRBV27 to TRBJ1-5; TRBD1 might be the D (6 bases). There are 15 residues in the CDR3. The V and J ends lost 9 bases and 3 bases respectively, with 18 bases between them. Germline values: CDR1 MNHEY, CDR2 SMNVEV (reference sequence). As DNA, the CDR3 is TGTGCCAGTGCACAGGGCAGGGGAACCAATCAGCCCCAGCATTTT. Translation: CASAQGRGTNQPQHF.

This clone was detected a few times. The chain has TRBV7-2 and TRBJ1-2, with 8 positions matching TRBD1. CDR3 length equals 14 residues. Germline CDR1 is SGHTA and CDR2 is FQGNSA. J gave up 8 bases and V 2 bases, and 7 bases lay outside the gene matches. The CDR3 DNA is TGTGCCAGCAGCTTATCCCAGGGGGCGCGAGGCTACACCTTC. It translates to CASSLSQGARGYTF.